These 17 T cell receptor beta chains were all obtained from the same sample, sequenced in a study of T-cell reconstitution after alpha-beta-depleted transplantation in children. It was with unique molecular identifiers that the TCRbeta library was prepared. TCRdb reprocessed the PCR reads with MiXCR, giving one entry per CDR3 protein. This table has some 640,000 distinct CDR3 sequences, 16% appearing once. Material: PBMCs from the stem cell graft donor, obtained from the stem cell graft. The receptors derive from a human donor who donated a stem cell graft to a child with acute myeloid leukemia.

This clonotype was counted many times. CDR3: CSASSRGLFKRGAYTQYF. In DNA form, the CDR3 reads TGCAGTGCTAGTTCGCGGGGGCTTTTCAAGAGGGGGGCCTATACGCAGTATTTT. The chain employs TRBV20-1 and TRBJ2-3; perhaps TRBD2 as D (7 bases). Per the germline V gene, CDR1 is DFQATT and CDR2 is SNEGSKA (reference sequence). V lost 3 bases, J lost 7 bases, and 29 bases lay in between. The CDR3 is 18 residues long.

This clonotype was counted between two and nine times. V and J are TRBV11-2 and TRBJ1-2, with D uncertain. This CDR3 region has 14 residues. V lost 3 bases, J lost 6 bases, and 14 bases lay in between. CDR1 SGHAT and CDR2 FQNNGV come from the germline V gene. The CDR3 DNA follows: TGTGCCAGCAGCTTCCCCCGAGAGCTCCATGGCTACACCTTC. Residues: CASSFPRELHGYTF.

This clonotype appeared many times. V usage is TRBV27 and J usage is TRBJ2-1, with 10 bases fitting TRBD1. Per the germline V gene, CDR1 is MNHEY and CDR2 is SMNVEV (reference sequence). The CDR3 runs 15 residues. Trimming cost V 0 bases and J 12 bases; bases outside gene matches: 8. CDR3 bases: TGTGCCAGCAGTTTATCTTCCGGGACAGGGGTAGGGCAGTTCTTC. Its protein product is CASSLSSGTGVGQFF.

The chain employs TRBV7-2 and TRBJ2-5; TRBD1 matches 9 bases. With 8 bases clipped from V and 5 bases from J, the junction kept 9 bases outside the gene matches. The CDR3 runs to 14 residues. CDR1 is SGHTA and CDR2 is FQGNSA in the germline V gene. The CDR3 protein is CASLRGTGLETQYF. CDR3 bases: TGTGCCAGCTTAAGAGGGACAGGGCTGGAGACCCAGTACTTC.

The chain couples TRBV5-5 to TRBJ1-1; 7 bases fit TRBD1. The V gene end was trimmed by 4 bases and the J gene end by 0 bases; junction bases not matched to a gene: 9. This CDR3 is 16 amino acids long. Germline V gene sequence: CDR1 SGHKS, CDR2 YYEKEE (reference sequence). The CDR3 sequence is CASSLLTGLMNTEAFF. The CDR3 DNA sequence: TGTGCCAGCAGCCTGCTGACAGGGCTCATGAACACTGAAGCTTTCTTT. The whole variable domain, filled in from reference TRBV5-5 and TRBJ1-1, reads DAGVTQSPTHLIKTRGQQVTLRCSPISGHKSVSWYQQVLGQGPQFIFQYYEKEERGRGNFPDRFSARQFPNYSSELNVNALLLGDSALYLCASSLLTGLMNTEAFFGQGTRLTVV.

Notes on this clonotype: A read error may be the cause here, since a much bigger clone is one base away. The V and J genes are TRBV29-1 and TRBJ2-5; perhaps TRBD1 as D (6 bases). CDR1 and CDR2 (germline): SQVTM, ANQGSEA. The germline V and J ends were trimmed by 7 bases and 0 bases, with 12 bases remaining between them. This CDR3 has 13 amino acids. The CDR3 here is CSGGHGDQETQYF. The CDR3 bases are TGCAGCGGGGGGCACGGGGACCAAGAGACCCAGTACTTC. Supplemented by reference TRBV29-1 and TRBJ2-5, the full variable domain reads SAVISQKPSRDICQRGTSLTIQCQVDSQVTMMFWYRQQPGQSLTLIATANQGSEATYESGFVIDKFPISRPNLTFSTLTVSNMSPEDSSIYLCSGGHGDQETQYFGPGTRLLVL.

This clonotype was counted at least ten times. The rearrangement joins TRBV5-1 to TRBJ1-2; D not certain. V was trimmed by 3 bases and J by 4 bases, leaving 13 bases between them. This CDR3 has 14 residues. Germline CDR1 SGHRS, CDR2 YFSETQ. The CDR3 spells CASSSNTEIYGYTF. The CDR3 DNA is TGCGCCAGCAGCTCTAATACAGAAATCTATGGCTACACCTTC. The whole variable domain, remainder taken from reference TRBV5-1 and TRBJ1-2, is KAGVTQTPRYLIKTRGQQVTLSCSPISGHRSVSWYQQTPGQGLQFLFEYFSETQRNKGNFPGRFSGRQFSNSRSEMNVSTLELGDSALYLCASSSNTEIYGYTFGSGTRLTVV.

The table lists this clonotype with a few counts. The CDR3 DNA reads TGTGCCAGCAGCTTTGTAGGAGGGTCCGAAGTCCATGGCTACACCTTC. Its protein is CASSFVGGSEVHGYTF. The V gene is TRBV7-9, the J gene TRBJ1-2, with D uncertain. V lost 3 bases and J lost 6, with 20 bases in between. The CDR3 spans 16 residues. The V gene's germline CDR1 is SEHNR and CDR2 FQNEAQ (reference sequence). The complete variable domain, with remaining parts taken from reference TRBV7-9 and TRBJ1-2, reads DTGVSQNPRHKITKRGQNVTFRCDPISEHNRLYWYRQTLGQGPEFLTYFQNEAQLEKSRLLSDRFSAERPKGSFSTLEIQRTEQGDSAMYLCASSFVGGSEVHGYTFGSGTRLTVV.

The gene calls are TRBV20-1 and TRBJ2-2; 9 nucleotides align to TRBD2. This CDR3 contains 15 residues. V lost 2 bases and J lost 5; bases outside the gene matches: 6. Germline assignment: CDR1 DFQATT and CDR2 SNEGSKA (reference sequence). The CDR3 sequence: CSARLRGGLTGELFF. CDR3 bases: TGCAGTGCTAGATTGCGGGGGGGCCTAACCGGGGAGCTGTTTTTT.

This clonotype was detected ten times or more. The chain recombines TRBV12-3 or TRBV12-4 with TRBJ2-7, with TRBD1 matching over 7 bases. The CDR3 is 17 residues long. V shed 0 bases, J shed 0 bases, and the junction held 8 bases outside the gene matches. The CDR3 DNA reads as TGTGCCAGCAGTTTAGCGCGAGGGGGCCCTAGCTCCTACGAGCAGTACTTC. This translates into CASSLARGGPSSYEQYF.

This chain links TRBV20-1 with TRBJ2-1; 8 bases agree with TRBD1. The V gene's germline CDR1 is DFQATT and CDR2 SNEGSKA (reference sequence). The CDR3 is 13 residues long. V was clipped by 6 bases and J by 7 bases; unmatched bases: 8. CDR3 in DNA: TGCAGTGCCCTCGGACAGGGTCAGAATGAGCAGTTCTTC. This translates into CSALGQGQNEQFF.

This clonotype was observed many times. The rearrangement uses TRBV9 and TRBJ2-1; 7 positions match TRBD1. After removal of 3 bases from V and 8 bases from J, the junction contained 8 bases not matched to a gene. The CDR3 is 14 amino acids. Germline lookup yields CDR1 SGDLS and CDR2 YYNGEE. CDR3 in amino acids: CASSAYNRGDEQFF. CDR3 nucleotides: TGTGCCAGCAGCGCCTATAACAGGGGAGATGAGCAGTTCTTC.

At least ten counts were recorded for this clonotype. The rearrangement joins TRBV20-1 to TRBJ1-2; 7 bases line up with TRBD1. The CDR3 length is 14 residues. From germline, CDR1 is DFQATT and CDR2 SNEGSKA (reference sequence). Losses at the gene ends were 0 bases for V and 7 bases for J; bases not matched to a gene: 8. This CDR3 is CSARDPDRAIGYTF. The CDR3 region has the DNA TGCAGTGCTAGAGATCCTGACAGGGCAATTGGCTACACCTTC.

On this clonotype: This sequence may be a read error, since a much larger clone differs from it by one base. The chain carries TRBV5-6 and TRBJ2-7; D unclear. There are 13 residues in the CDR3. Deletions cut 0 bases from V and 5 bases from J, with 9 bases between. Germline V gives CDR1 SGHDT, CDR2 YYEEEE. CDR3 amino acids: CASSLGSSDEQYF. DNA for the CDR3: TGTGCCAGCAGCTTGGGGTCATCGGACGAGCAGTACTTC. The full variable domain, rest sourced from reference TRBV5-6 and TRBJ2-7, is DAGVTQSPTHLIKTRGQQVTLRCSPKSGHDTVSWYQQALGQGPQFIFQYYEEEERQRGNFPDRFSGHQFPNYSSELNVNALLLGDSALYLCASSLGSSDEQYFGPGTRLTVT.

This clonotype was seen many times. The chain carries TRBV6-4 and TRBJ1-5; D may be TRBD1 (5 bases). The CDR3 is 13 residues long. V was shortened by 3 bases and J by 9 bases, with 12 bases between the two germline ends. Germline V gives CDR1 MRHNA, CDR2 SNTAGT. The chain's CDR3 is CASSEGEERPQHF. The CDR3 DNA reads as TGTGCCAGCAGTGAAGGGGAAGAGCGGCCCCAGCATTTT.

This clonotype came up many times. This chain joins TRBV20-1 and TRBJ2-7, with 12 bases aligning to TRBD1. The CDR3 runs to 14 residues. Trimming took 5 bases from V and 4 from J; bases not matched to a gene: 6. Germline lookup yields CDR1 DFQATT and CDR2 SNEGSKA (reference sequence). CDR3 coding DNA: TGCAGTGCTCCAGTGGGACAGGGGGCTTACGAGCAGTACTTC. Its translation is CSAPVGQGAYEQYF.

The chain uses TRBV29-1 and TRBJ1-1; no clear D gene. CDR3 size: 13 residues. Germline-derived CDR1 and CDR2 are SQVTM and ANQGSEA. Trimming stripped 7 bases from V and 0 bases from J, with 12 bases between. The CDR3 region is CSAGRALNTEAFF. The CDR3 nucleotides are TGCAGCGCCGGGAGGGCGCTGAACACTGAAGCTTTCTTT.